Listed below are T cell receptor beta chains from one sample, sequenced in a study of cytotoxic CD8 clonotypes in ibrutinib-treated CLL. Produced via immunoSEQ multiplex PCR; TCRdb's table is partial and in-frame only. The top ten hold approximately 6.3% of the sample, which has 200,000 to 250,000 clones, 70% to 75% seen once. The sequences come from PBMCs, collected after 12 months of ibrutinib treatment. All receptors come from a human donor with chronic lymphocytic leukemia. CDR3s include the opening cysteine and the closing phenylalanine or tryptophan. A D gene is named only where the DNA matches it firmly. The listing skips clone size in some rows; elsewhere it reads once, few, many or a size class.

j_call	v_call	clone_size	d_call	cdr3_aa	cdr3_nt
TRBJ1-2	TRBV9	many	TRBD1	CASSKTGDGYTF	TGTGCCAGCAGCAAAACAGGGGATGGCTACACCTTC
TRBJ1-2	TRBV7-8	few	.	CASSPQGSFLSYGYTF	TGTGCCAGCAGCCCCCAGGGCAGCTTTCTGAGCTATGGCTACACCTTC
TRBJ2-2	TRBV9	.	.	CASSFLPGSTGELFF	TGTGCCAGCAGCTTCCTCCCAGGTTCCACCGGGGAGCTGTTTTTT
TRBJ1-2	TRBV12-5	.	.	CASGPTLSRNLGAWGYGYTF	TGTGCTAGTGGTCCCACGCTTTCCCGGAACCTGGGGGCGTGGGGCTATGGCTACACCTTC
TRBJ1-1	TRBV7-6	few	TRBD1	CASSRRQGGGTEAFF	TGTGCCAGCAGCCGAAGACAGGGAGGGGGCACTGAAGCTTTCTTT
TRBJ2-2	TRBV5-1	few	.	CASSWFVGRLFF	TGCGCCAGCAGCTGGTTTGTCGGTCGGCTGTTTTTT
TRBJ1-5	TRBV19	.	.	CASSTKGPQHF	TGTGCCAGTAGTACGAAGGGGCCCCAGCATTTT
TRBJ2-7	TRBV7-9	.	TRBD2	CASSLGSGGLSYEQYF	TGTGCCAGCAGCTTGGGGAGCGGGGGGCTCTCCTACGAGCAGTACTTC
TRBJ1-1	TRBV9	.	TRBD1	CASSVTGITEAFF	TGTGCCAGCAGCGTGACAGGGATCACTGAAGCTTTCTTT
TRBJ1-2	TRBV7-2	.	.	CASSFRGTTGYTF	TGTGCCAGCAGCTTTCGGGGGACGACTGGCTACACCTTC
TRBJ1-1	TRBV9	.	TRBD1	CASSGRQGARTEAFF	TGTGCCAGCAGCGGTAGACAGGGGGCCCGGACTGAAGCTTTCTTT
TRBJ2-5	TRBV9	.	.	CASGRTQETQYF	TGTGCCAGCGGGAGGACCCAAGAGACCCAGTACTTC
TRBJ2-3	TRBV11-2	many	.	CASRLYTDTQYF	TGTGCCAGCAGGCTGTACACAGATACGCAGTATTTT
TRBJ1-2	TRBV7-3	.	TRBD1	CASGTGRYGYTF	TGTGCCAGCGGGACAGGGCGATATGGCTACACCTTC
TRBJ2-1	TRBV28	.	.	CASGGLGEQFF	TGTGCCAGCGGCGGATTAGGAGAGCAGTTCTTC
TRBJ1-5	TRBV19	.	.	CASRPPEIGRVQPQHF	TGTGCCAGTAGACCACCGGAGATAGGGAGGGTCCAGCCCCAGCATTTT
TRBJ1-1	TRBV7-9	.	.	CASSPYGATEAFF	TGTGCCAGCAGCCCCTATGGGGCCACTGAAGCTTTCTTT
TRBJ2-5	TRBV5-1	.	TRBD2	CASSHGLAGLKETQYF	TGCGCCAGCAGCCACGGACTAGCGGGACTTAAAGAGACCCAGTACTTC
TRBJ1-1	TRBV29-1	.	.	CSFWLGMNTEAFF	TGCAGCTTTTGGTTGGGCATGAACACTGAAGCTTTCTTT
TRBJ1-4	TRBV5-8	.	.	CASSKTLRGSEKLFF	TGTGCCAGCAGCAAGACCTTAAGGGGAAGTGAAAAACTGTTTTTT